The 27 T cell receptor beta chains listed next were all sequenced from one sample in a study of brain T cells in children with intractable seizures. Documented time point: blood from clinic visit 5 months post-surgery; TSC patient then seizure free. Clones were read by immunoSEQ multiplex PCR, and TCRdb kept only the in-frame ones, dropping some. The sample records about 340,000 clones, over 90% being singletons. Sequenced here: peripheral blood, sampled 4 to 6 months after surgery. These receptors all stem from a boy under three years old with tuberous sclerosis and intractable seizures.

The chain combines TRBV5-6 with TRBJ1-2; 7 positions agree with TRBD1. Germline V lookup: CDR1 SGHDT, CDR2 YYEEEE. J lost 4 bases, V lost 3 bases, and 9 bases had no gene match. The CDR3 totals 15 residues. The CDR3 region is CASSSTLDRAYGYTF. The CDR3 DNA sequence: TGTGCCAGCAGCTCGACACTAGACAGGGCCTATGGCTACACCTTC.

The V call is TRBV24-1, the J call TRBJ2-1; D assignment may be TRBD1 or TRBD2 (5 bases each). The CDR3 sequence is 15 residues long. CDR1 and CDR2 (germline): KGHDR, SFDVKD. Trimming took 3 bases from V and 5 from J, leaving 13 bases between them. The CDR3: CATSDRGAADNEQFF. In DNA form, the CDR3 reads TGTGCCACCAGTGATCGAGGGGCGGCAGACAATGAGCAGTTCTTC.

This clone turned up a few times. This chain connects TRBV19 to TRBJ1-6; TRBD1 matches at 8 bases. In germline, CDR1 is LNHDA, CDR2 SQIVND (reference sequence). The CDR3 is 17 residues long. With 6 bases clipped from V and 0 bases from J, the junction kept 7 bases outside the gene matches. The CDR3 bases are TGTGCCAGTAGCGACAGGGGAAGGGCCTCCTATAATTCACCCCTCCACTTT. Translation: CASSDRGRASYNSPLHF.

The chain combines TRBV7-2 with TRBJ1-2; 7 bases are a match to TRBD1. The V segment lost 1 base and the J segment 8 bases; nucleotides outside the gene matches: 13. This CDR3 region has 16 residues. Germline assignment: CDR1 SGHTA and CDR2 FQGNSA. The CDR3 DNA sequence: TGTGCCAGCAGCTTAGTGTCCTTACAGGGGACAAGAGGCTACACCTTC. Amino acid sequence: CASSLVSLQGTRGYTF.

CDR3 residues: CASSPPGETQYF. Written as DNA, the CDR3 is TGTGCCAGCTCACCCCCAGGAGAGACCCAGTACTTC. This chain joins TRBV18 and TRBJ2-5; D gene uncertain. Germline V gene data show CDR1 as KGHSH and CDR2 as LQKENI. The CDR3 consists of 12 residues. Trimming removed 3 bases at V and 4 bases at J, with 6 bases between.

CDR3 sequence: CSVLETETQYF. The CDR3 DNA is TGCAGCGTTCTTGAGACGGAGACCCAGTACTTC. The chain combines TRBV29-1 with TRBJ2-5; unclear D gene. The ends were cut back, 5 bases at V and 5 bases at J, with 9 bases in the middle. Germline V gene sequence: CDR1 SQVTM, CDR2 ANQGSEA. The length of the CDR3 is 11 residues.

In DNA form, the CDR3 reads TGTGCCAGCAGCGGCGGGGGGGATTATGAGCAGTTCTTC. Its translation: CASSGGGDYEQFF. V usage is TRBV9 and J usage is TRBJ2-1; 9 bases line up with TRBD2. The germline CDR1 and CDR2 sequences are SGDLS and YYNGEE. Trimming took 3 bases from V and 8 from J; bases not matched to a gene: 3. The CDR3 is 13 residues long.

J is TRBJ2-1 and V is TRBV7-3, with TRBD2 matching over 11 bases. The CDR3 spans 16 residues. CDR1 is SGHTA, CDR2 FQGTGA, per germline. The trim removed 3 bases at V and 8 bases at J, leaving 9 bases unmatched. CDR3 in amino acids: CASSFELAGAGDEQFF. CDR3 sequence (DNA): TGTGCCAGCAGCTTTGAACTAGCGGGGGCTGGAGATGAGCAGTTCTTC.

The CDR3 here is CASSQEFSYEQYF. As DNA, the CDR3 is TGTGCCAGCAGCCAAGAGTTCTCCTACGAGCAGTACTTC. This sequence joins TRBV4-2 and TRBJ2-7; D is ambiguous. CDR3 length equals 13 residues. The germline V gene encodes CDR1 LGHNA and CDR2 YNFKEQ. V lost 0 bases and J lost 0, with 3 bases in between.

In its sample, this clone was seen once. V usage is TRBV5-6 and J usage is TRBJ1-1; 7 bases are a match to TRBD1. The CDR3 has 15 residues. Germline assignment: CDR1 SGHDT and CDR2 YYEEEE. V dropped 0 bases and J dropped 0; count of bases not matched to a gene: 2. CDR3 sequence: CASSLAGTVNTEAFF. In DNA form, the CDR3 reads TGTGCCAGCAGCTTGGCCGGGACAGTGAACACTGAAGCTTTCTTT.

V and J are TRBV7-9 and TRBJ1-1, with D hard to call. Germline-derived CDR1 and CDR2 are SEHNR and FQNEAQ (reference sequence). V gave up 7 bases and J gave up 3 bases, with 15 bases separating them. The length of the CDR3 is 14 residues. The CDR3 loop reads CASTFGRGDTEAFF. Here the CDR3 DNA reads TGTGCCAGCACCTTCGGCCGGGGTGACACTGAAGCTTTCTTT.

This clone showed up just once. The rearrangement uses TRBV19 and TRBJ2-3, with D hard to call. Germline values: CDR1 LNHDA, CDR2 SQIVND (reference sequence). Trimming took 5 bases from V and 0 from J, leaving 9 bases between them. There are 14 residues in the CDR3. The CDR3 nucleotides read TGTGCCAGTAGTCCCCTGCAAAGCACAGATACGCAGTATTTT. Protein: CASSPLQSTDTQYF.

The chain combines TRBV7-9 with TRBJ1-1; perhaps TRBD1 as D (6 bases). The CDR3 runs to 16 residues. With 6 bases removed from V and 6 bases from J, the gap between germline ends came to 23 bases. Looked up from germline, CDR1 is SEHNR and CDR2 is FQNEAQ (reference sequence). The CDR3 loop is CASRSTLYRDSSEAFF. CDR3 nucleotides: TGTGCCAGCAGAAGTACACTCTACAGGGACTCCTCTGAAGCTTTCTTT.

The V and J genes are TRBV2 and TRBJ2-1; D uncertain. V lost 3 bases, J lost 2 bases, and 5 bases lay in between. Germline CDR1 SNHLY, CDR2 FYNNEI. The length of the CDR3 is 13 residues. For the CDR3, the DNA is TGTGCCAGCAGTGACCCAACCTACAATGAGCAGTTCTTC. Translating it yields CASSDPTYNEQFF. The variable domain in full, completed from reference TRBV2 and TRBJ2-1, reads EPEVTQTPSHQVTQMGQEVILRCVPISNHLYFYWYRQILGQKVEFLVSFYNNEISEKSEIFDDQFSVERPDGSNFTLKIRSTKLEDSAMYFCASSDPTYNEQFFGPGTRLTVL.

This clone appeared a single time. The V gene is TRBV3-1 (or the pseudogene TRBV3-2), the J gene TRBJ2-2, with 9 nucleotides matching TRBD2. CDR1 LGHDT and CDR2 YNNKEL come from the germline V gene (reference sequence). This CDR3 is built from 16 residues. V lost 4 bases and J lost 5; bases outside the gene matches: 8. The CDR3 region is CASSPERGAITGELFF. As DNA, the CDR3 is TGTGCCAGCAGCCCCGAGCGGGGGGCGATTACCGGGGAGCTGTTTTTT.

J is TRBJ1-1 and V is TRBV2; D is ambiguous. This CDR3 contains 11 residues. Trimming stripped 4 bases from V and 7 bases from J, with 7 bases between. In germline, CDR1 is SNHLY, CDR2 FYNNEI. CDR3 in amino acids: CASSVPREAFF. In DNA, the CDR3 is TGTGCCAGCAGTGTCCCGCGTGAAGCTTTCTTT.

J is TRBJ2-1 and V is TRBV5-4, with D possibly being TRBD1 (6 bases). CDR3 length: 15 residues. The V gene lost 4 bases and the J gene lost 7 bases, with 18 bases spanning the gap. CDR1 SGHNT and CDR2 YYREEE come from the germline V gene (reference sequence). For the CDR3, the DNA is TGTGCCAGCAGCCTTCGGGACAAGTCCCCTAATGAGCAGTTCTTC. Encoded protein: CASSLRDKSPNEQFF. The whole variable domain, remainder taken from reference TRBV5-4 and TRBJ2-1, is ETGVTQSPTHLIKTRGQQVTLRCSSQSGHNTVSWYQQALGQGPQFIFQYYREEENGRGNFPPRFSGLQFPNYSSELNVNALELDDSALYLCASSLRDKSPNEQFFGPGTRLTVL.

The chain couples TRBV27 to TRBJ1-1; unclear D gene. Germline assignment: CDR1 MNHEY and CDR2 SMNVEV (reference sequence). V lost 9 bases, J lost 1 base, and 9 bases lay in between. The CDR3 extends over 12 amino acids. Here the CDR3 reads CASFRGNTEAFF. The CDR3 DNA reads as TGTGCCAGTTTTCGGGGGAACACTGAAGCTTTCTTT.

The CDR3 nucleotides are TGTGCCAGCAGCTCCCACAATGGCGGGGAGGCTTTCTTT. This gives the protein CASSSHNGGEAFF. This sequence joins TRBV7-9 and TRBJ1-1; D is unclear. CDR3 length: 13 residues. Germline CDR1 reads SEHNR; CDR2 reads FQNEAQ (reference sequence). V was shortened by 4 bases and J by 11 bases, with 17 bases between the two germline ends.

This clone appeared a single time. The chain couples TRBV4-1 to TRBJ2-5; TRBD2 agrees at 7 bases. V shed 1 base, J shed 5 bases, and the junction held 7 bases outside the gene matches. The germline gives CDR1 MGHRA, CDR2 YSYEKL. The CDR3 loop spans 15 amino acids. The CDR3 protein is CASSQGAGVGETQYF. CDR3 coding DNA: TGCGCCAGCAGCCAAGGGGCGGGGGTCGGGGAGACCCAGTACTTC.

The V gene is TRBV29-1, the J gene TRBJ1-2, with a possible D match to TRBD1 (5 bases). The germline V gene encodes CDR1 SQVTM and CDR2 ANQGSEA. The CDR3 extends over 13 amino acids. V lost 6 bases and J 4 bases, leaving 15 bases between the germline ends. Here the CDR3 reads CSVKTGGVYGYTF. CDR3 nucleotides: TGCAGCGTGAAAACGGGGGGAGTCTATGGCTACACCTTC.

This sequence joins TRBV24-1 and TRBJ2-2, with TRBD1 as a possible D gene (6 bases). This CDR3 is built from 14 residues. The V and J ends lost 10 bases and 1 base respectively, with 12 bases between them. Germline V gives CDR1 KGHDR, CDR2 SFDVKD. The CDR3 spells CATRATGNTGELFF. The CDR3 DNA is TGTGCCACAAGGGCGACAGGGAACACCGGGGAGCTGTTTTTT.

The J gene is TRBJ1-3, the V gene TRBV5-1; D remains ambiguous. Trimming cost V 1 base and J 2 bases, with 13 bases left between them. CDR3 length: 16 amino acids. Germline CDR1 and CDR2: SGHRS and YFSETQ. The CDR3 DNA reads TGCGCCAGCAGCTTGAGTTCAGGTTTTACTGGAAACACCATATATTTT. Its translation is CASSLSSGFTGNTIYF.

The V gene is TRBV6-5, the J gene TRBJ1-2; no definite D call. The CDR3 sequence is 12 residues long. Germline-derived CDR1 and CDR2 are MNHEY and SVGAGI. The V end was cut by 7 bases, the J end by 6 bases, with 12 bases between. CDR3 nucleotide sequence: TGTGCCAGCACCACCCCTGGGCATGGCTACACCTTC. Amino acids: CASTTPGHGYTF.

The CDR3 DNA reads TGTGCCAGCAGCTCGGGGACTAGCGGAGTGGTGCAGTACTTC. This encodes CASSSGTSGVVQYF. V is TRBV5-6 and J is TRBJ2-7; 11 bases are shared with TRBD2. The CDR3 length is 14 residues. V trimming: 3 bases; J trimming: 9 bases; junction bases outside the gene matches: 8. CDR1 SGHDT and CDR2 YYEEEE come from the germline V gene.

The chain employs TRBV4-2 and TRBJ1-2; D unresolved. V was shortened by 0 bases and J by 4 bases, with 15 bases between the two germline ends. The germline CDR1 and CDR2 sequences are LGHNA and YNFKEQ. The CDR3 is 16 amino acids. The CDR3 region has the DNA TGTGCCAGCAGCCAAGATCCCAGGTCACGTTTCTATGGCTACACCTTC. Translation: CASSQDPRSRFYGYTF.

V and J are TRBV3-1 (or the pseudogene TRBV3-2) and TRBJ1-1; D might be TRBD1 (5 bases). CDR1 is LGHDT and CDR2 is YNNKEL in the germline V gene (reference sequence). Trimming removed 6 bases at V and 1 base at J, with 12 bases between. The length of the CDR3 is 14 residues. In DNA form, the CDR3 reads TGTGCCAGCAGGGGGGACCCTAAGAACACTGAAGCTTTCTTT. Translated: CASRGDPKNTEAFF.